This TCR beta chain was recorded in a study of blood T cell repertoires in COVID-19. Study as a whole: Acute and convalescent COVID-19 specimens originated in the United States, Italy and Spain. Sample material is recorded as cDNA or gDNA derived from T cells, B-cell-depleted T cells, or PBMCs.

Study processing details: Reference gene primer amplification gave nucleated cell count estimates. TCRdb's copy holds only in-frame clones and misses some; the assay was immunoSEQ multiplex PCR. Clone size and V and J calls were adopted from that table, with D and trimming inferred from the DNA. This table has about 110,000 clones, about 91% appearing once. The receptor was derived from a woman in her 50s with active or convalescent COVID-19. Sequenced material: peripheral blood.

CDR3 DNA sequence: TGTGCCACCAGCGCCCAGACAGGGAAAGCTCCTGGGGCCAACGTCCTGACTTTC. Translated, it gives CATSAQTGKAPGANVLTF. The V and J genes are TRBV15 and TRBJ2-6; TRBD1 agrees at 7 bases. The V gene end was trimmed by 5 bases and the J gene end by 2 bases; junction bases not matched to a gene: 12. This CDR3 is built from 18 residues. Germline V gives CDR1 LNHNV, CDR2 YYDKDF (reference sequence).